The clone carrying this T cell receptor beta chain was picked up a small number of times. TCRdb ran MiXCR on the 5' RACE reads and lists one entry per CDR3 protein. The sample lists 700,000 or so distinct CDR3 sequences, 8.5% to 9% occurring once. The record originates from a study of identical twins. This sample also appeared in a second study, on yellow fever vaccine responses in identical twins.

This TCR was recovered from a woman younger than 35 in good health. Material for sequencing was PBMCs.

The CDR3, as DNA: TGTGCCAGCAGCTTTGCGGGGGGCGACTACAATGAGCAGTTCTTC. Its translation is CASSFAGGDYNEQFF. The rearrangement uses TRBV7-2 and TRBJ2-1, with 8 bases that match TRBD2. The CDR3 runs 15 residues. In germline, CDR1 is SGHTA, CDR2 FQGNSA. Unmatched junction bases numbered 4, after V lost 3 bases and J lost 3 bases.